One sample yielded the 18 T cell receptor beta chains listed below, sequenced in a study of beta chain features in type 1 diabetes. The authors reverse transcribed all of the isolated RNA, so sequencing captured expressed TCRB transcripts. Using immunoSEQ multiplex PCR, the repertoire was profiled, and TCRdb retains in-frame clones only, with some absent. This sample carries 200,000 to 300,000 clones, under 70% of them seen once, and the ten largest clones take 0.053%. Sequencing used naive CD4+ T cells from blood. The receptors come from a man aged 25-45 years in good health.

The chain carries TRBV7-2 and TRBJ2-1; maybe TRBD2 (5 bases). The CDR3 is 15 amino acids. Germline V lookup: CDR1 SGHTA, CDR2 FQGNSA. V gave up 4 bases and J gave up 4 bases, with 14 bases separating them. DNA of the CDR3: TGTGCCAGCAGCTACCATAGGCTAGCTTACAATGAGCAGTTCTTC. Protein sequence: CASSYHRLAYNEQFF. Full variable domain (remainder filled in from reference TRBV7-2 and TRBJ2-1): GAGVSQSPSNKVTEKGKDVELRCDPISGHTALYWYRQSLGQGLEFLIYFQGNSAPDKSGLPSDRFSAERTGGSVSTLTIQRTQQEDSAVYLCASSYHRLAYNEQFFGPGTRLTVL.

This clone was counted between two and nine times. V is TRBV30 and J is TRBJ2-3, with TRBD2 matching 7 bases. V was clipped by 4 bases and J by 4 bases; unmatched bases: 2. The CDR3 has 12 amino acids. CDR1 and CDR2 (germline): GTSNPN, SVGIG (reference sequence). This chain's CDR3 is CAWTSGADTQYF. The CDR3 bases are TGTGCCTGGACCAGCGGGGCAGATACGCAGTATTTT.

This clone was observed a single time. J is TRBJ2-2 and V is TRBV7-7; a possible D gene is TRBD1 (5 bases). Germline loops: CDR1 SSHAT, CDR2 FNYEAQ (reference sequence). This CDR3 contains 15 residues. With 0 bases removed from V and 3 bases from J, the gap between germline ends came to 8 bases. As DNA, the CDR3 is TGTGCCAGCAGCTTAGCCCCCAGGGACACCGGGGAGCTGTTTTTT. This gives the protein CASSLAPRDTGELFF. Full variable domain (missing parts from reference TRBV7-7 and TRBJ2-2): GAGVSQSPRYKVTKRGQDVTLRCDPISSHATLYWYQQALGQGPEFLTYFNYEAQPDKSGLPSDRFSAERPEGSISTLTIQRTEQRDSAMYRCASSLAPRDTGELFFGEGSRLTVL.

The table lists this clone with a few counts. CDR3 in amino acids: CSVQVVGYEQYF. The CDR3 DNA reads TGCAGCGTTCAGGTCGTGGGTTACGAGCAGTACTTC. The V and J genes are TRBV29-1 and TRBJ2-7, with D hard to call. Germline V CDR1 and CDR2: SQVTM, ANQGSEA. Trimming pared 5 bases from V and 4 bases from J, leaving 12 bases between. This CDR3 has 12 residues.

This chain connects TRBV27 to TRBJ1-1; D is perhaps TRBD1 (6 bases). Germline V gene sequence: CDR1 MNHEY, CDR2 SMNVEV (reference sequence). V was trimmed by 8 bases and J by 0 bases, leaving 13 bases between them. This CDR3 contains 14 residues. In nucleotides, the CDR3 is TGTGCCAGCCATCAACAGGGTATGAACACTGAAGCTTTCTTT. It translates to CASHQQGMNTEAFF.

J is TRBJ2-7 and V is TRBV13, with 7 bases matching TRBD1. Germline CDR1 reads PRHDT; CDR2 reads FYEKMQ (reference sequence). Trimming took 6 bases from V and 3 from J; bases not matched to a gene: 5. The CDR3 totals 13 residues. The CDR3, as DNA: TGTGCCAGCAGTCGGACAGGAATCTACGAGCAGTACTTC. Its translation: CASSRTGIYEQYF.

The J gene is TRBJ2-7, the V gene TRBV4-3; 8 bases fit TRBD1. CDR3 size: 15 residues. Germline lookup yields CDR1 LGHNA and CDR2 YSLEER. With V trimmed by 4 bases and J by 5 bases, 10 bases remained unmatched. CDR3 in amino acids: CASSPKAGGADEQYF. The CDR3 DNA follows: TGCGCCAGCAGCCCCAAAGCAGGGGGCGCCGACGAGCAGTACTTC.

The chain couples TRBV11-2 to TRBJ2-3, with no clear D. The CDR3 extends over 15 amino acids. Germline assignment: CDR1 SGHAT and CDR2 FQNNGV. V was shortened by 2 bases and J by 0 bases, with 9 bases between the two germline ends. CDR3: CASSLRGASTDTQYF. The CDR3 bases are TGTGCCAGCAGCTTACGCGGTGCGAGCACAGATACGCAGTATTTT. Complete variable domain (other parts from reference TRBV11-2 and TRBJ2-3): EAGVAQSPRYKIIEKRQSVAFWCNPISGHATLYWYQQILGQGPKLLIQFQNNGVVDDSQLPKDRFSAERLKGVDSTLKIQPAKLEDSAVYLCASSLRGASTDTQYFGPGTRLTVL.

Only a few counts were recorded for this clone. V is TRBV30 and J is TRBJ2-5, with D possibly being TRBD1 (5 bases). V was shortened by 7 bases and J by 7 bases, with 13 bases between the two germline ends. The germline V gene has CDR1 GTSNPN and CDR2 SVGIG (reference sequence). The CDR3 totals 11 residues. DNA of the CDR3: TGTGCCTTCGACAGAACGGGGACCCAGTACTTC. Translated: CAFDRTGTQYF.

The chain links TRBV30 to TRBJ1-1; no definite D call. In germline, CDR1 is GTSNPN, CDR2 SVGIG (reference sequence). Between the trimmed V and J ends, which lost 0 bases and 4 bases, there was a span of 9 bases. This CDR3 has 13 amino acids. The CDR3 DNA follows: TGTGCCTGGAGTGTACGGGAGGGCACTGAAGCTTTCTTT. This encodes CAWSVREGTEAFF.

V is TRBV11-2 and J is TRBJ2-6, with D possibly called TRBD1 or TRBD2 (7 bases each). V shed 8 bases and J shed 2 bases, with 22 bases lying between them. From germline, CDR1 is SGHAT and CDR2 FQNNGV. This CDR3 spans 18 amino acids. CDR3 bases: TGTGCCAGCGGAGGCCACAGGGGACTAATCCCTGGGGCCAACGTCCTGACTTTC. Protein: CASGGHRGLIPGANVLTF.

CDR3 sequence (DNA): TGTGCCAGCAGTGGAACTAATTTAGGTGGCTACACCTTC. It codes for CASSGTNLGGYTF. This chain uses TRBV2 with TRBJ1-2; unclear D gene. CDR1 is SNHLY, CDR2 FYNNEI, per germline. There are 13 residues in the CDR3. Trimming shortened V by 4 bases and J by 7 bases, and 13 bases separated the two germline ends.

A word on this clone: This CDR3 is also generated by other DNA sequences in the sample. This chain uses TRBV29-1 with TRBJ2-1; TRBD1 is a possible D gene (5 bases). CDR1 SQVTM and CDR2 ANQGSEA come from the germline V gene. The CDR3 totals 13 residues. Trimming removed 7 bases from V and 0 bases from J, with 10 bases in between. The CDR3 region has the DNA TGCAGCGGACGACAGAGCTCCTACAATGAGCAGTTCTTC. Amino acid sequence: CSGRQSSYNEQFF.

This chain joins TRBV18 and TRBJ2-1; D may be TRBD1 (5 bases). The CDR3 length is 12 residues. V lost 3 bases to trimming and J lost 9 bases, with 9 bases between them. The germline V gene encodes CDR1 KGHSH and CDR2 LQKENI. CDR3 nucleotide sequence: TGTGCCAGCTCACCGGGGCTCGTTGAGCAGTTCTTC. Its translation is CASSPGLVEQFF.

The CDR3 is CAISEDSSYGYTF. DNA of the CDR3: TGTGCCATCAGTGAAGACAGTTCCTATGGCTACACCTTC. The chain employs TRBV10-3 and TRBJ1-2; D might be TRBD1 (5 bases). The CDR3 runs to 13 residues. The ends were cut back, 3 bases at V and 4 bases at J, with 9 bases in the middle. Germline-derived CDR1 and CDR2 are ENHRY and SYGVKD.

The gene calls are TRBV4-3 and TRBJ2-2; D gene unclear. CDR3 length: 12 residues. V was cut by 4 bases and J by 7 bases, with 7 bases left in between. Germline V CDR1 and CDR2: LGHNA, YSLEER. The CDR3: CASSPKVGELFF. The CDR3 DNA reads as TGCGCCAGCAGCCCAAAGGTCGGGGAGCTGTTTTTT.

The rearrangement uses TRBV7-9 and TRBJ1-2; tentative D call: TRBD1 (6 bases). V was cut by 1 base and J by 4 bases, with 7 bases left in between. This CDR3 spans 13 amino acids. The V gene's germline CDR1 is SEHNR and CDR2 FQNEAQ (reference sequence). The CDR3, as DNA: TGTGCCAGCAGCTTAGGGACAGTCTATGGCTACACCTTC. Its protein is CASSLGTVYGYTF.

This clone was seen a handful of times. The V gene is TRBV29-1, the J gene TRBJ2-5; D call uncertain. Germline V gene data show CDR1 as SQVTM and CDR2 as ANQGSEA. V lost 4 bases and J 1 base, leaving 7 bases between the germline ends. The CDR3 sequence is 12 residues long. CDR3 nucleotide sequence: TGCAGCGTTGTTAGTATCCAAGAGACCCAGTACTTC. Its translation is CSVVSIQETQYF.